The 26 T cell receptor beta chains presented below share a single source sample, sequenced in a study of blood T cell repertoires in COVID-19. Sequencing was performed with immunoSEQ multiplex PCR; in TCRdb, only in-frame clones are kept and a portion is missing. Of 300,000 to 450,000 clones detected, around 87% appear once; the ten largest clones hold 1.5% to 2.5%. The sequenced sample consisted of PBMCs or T cells enriched from blood (not recorded which). These receptors originate from a man in his forties or fifties in a cohort exposed to, infected with or recovered from COVID-19 (not recorded which).

A word on this clone: Other nucleotide sequences from this sample produce the same CDR3. The chain combines TRBV5-1 with TRBJ1-1, with TRBD1 as a possible D gene (6 bases). Germline V CDR1 and CDR2: SGHRS, YFSETQ. The CDR3 consists of 14 residues. V was clipped by 2 bases and J by 3 bases, with 11 bases between them. In DNA, the CDR3 is TGCGCCAGCAGCTTACAGGGTCGAGACACTGAAGCTTTCTTT. This gives the protein CASSLQGRDTEAFF.

CDR3 nucleotide sequence: TGTGCCAGCAGCCCCAGGCAGGGAGGACCCTACGAGCAGTACTTC. Protein product: CASSPRQGGPYEQYF. V usage is TRBV11-2 and J usage is TRBJ2-7; TRBD2 is a possible D gene (6 bases). V gave up 5 bases and J gave up 2 bases, with 16 bases separating them. The CDR3 runs 15 residues. The V gene's germline CDR1 is SGHAT and CDR2 FQNNGV. Drawing the rest from reference TRBV11-2 and TRBJ2-7, the complete variable domain is EAGVAQSPRYKIIEKRQSVAFWCNPISGHATLYWYQQILGQGPKLLIQFQNNGVVDDSQLPKDRFSAERLKGVDSTLKIQPAKLEDSAVYLCASSPRQGGPYEQYFGPGTRLTVT.

This clone was recorded once. The chain is built from TRBV7-8 and TRBJ2-5; D is ambiguous. The germline V and J ends were trimmed by 0 bases and 0 bases, with 2 bases remaining between them. Looked up from germline, CDR1 is SGHVS and CDR2 is FQNEAQ. This CDR3 comprises 13 residues. CDR3 in DNA: TGTGCCAGCAGCTTAGCCGACCAAGAGACCCAGTACTTC. Its protein product is CASSLADQETQYF.

V gene TRBV5-1 combines with J gene TRBJ2-1, with TRBD2 as a possible D gene (6 bases). CDR3 length: 14 residues. Trimming pared 3 bases from V and 7 bases from J, leaving 14 bases between. Germline V gene sequence: CDR1 SGHRS, CDR2 YFSETQ. The CDR3 DNA reads as TGCGCCAGCAGCTCCCGGCAGGCGGGAAATGAGCAGTTCTTC. It encodes CASSSRQAGNEQFF.

This clone was found a few times. This sequence joins TRBV27 and TRBJ1-2, with 10 positions matching TRBD1. V was pared by 4 bases and J by 3 bases, with 8 bases of the junction left unmatched. The germline CDR1 and CDR2 sequences are MNHEY and SMNVEV (reference sequence). The CDR3 spans 16 residues. CDR3 in amino acids: CASSSMGQGLDYGYTF. The CDR3 DNA reads as TGTGCCAGCAGTTCCATGGGACAGGGGCTAGACTATGGCTACACCTTC.

The chain links TRBV5-6 to TRBJ2-7, with 7 bases aligning to TRBD1. Trimming at V came to 3 bases and at J to 6 bases, leaving 3 bases not matched to a gene. Germline CDR1 and CDR2: SGHDT and YYEEEE. The length of the CDR3 is 12 residues. The CDR3 here is CASSWGTAEQYF. As DNA, the CDR3 is TGTGCCAGCAGCTGGGGGACAGCCGAGCAGTACTTC.

The rearrangement joins TRBV11-2 to TRBJ1-1; TRBD1 agrees at 7 bases. Trimming removed 1 base from V and 5 bases from J; junction bases left unmatched: 10. The CDR3 loop spans 16 amino acids. Germline values: CDR1 SGHAT, CDR2 FQNNGV. CDR3 residues: CASSLGPATGETEAFF. The CDR3 bases are TGTGCCAGCAGCTTAGGCCCGGCTACAGGGGAGACTGAAGCTTTCTTT. Full variable domain (missing parts from reference TRBV11-2 and TRBJ1-1): EAGVAQSPRYKIIEKRQSVAFWCNPISGHATLYWYQQILGQGPKLLIQFQNNGVVDDSQLPKDRFSAERLKGVDSTLKIQPAKLEDSAVYLCASSLGPATGETEAFFGQGTRLTVV.

J is TRBJ1-1 and V is TRBV11-3; no definite D call. The germline V gene encodes CDR1 SGHNT and CDR2 YENEEA. The V end lost 0 bases, the J end lost 1 base, and 3 bases lay between the germline ends. This CDR3 spans 13 amino acids. The CDR3 loop is CASSLDRNTEAFF. DNA for the CDR3: TGTGCCAGCAGCTTAGACAGGAACACTGAAGCTTTCTTT. Complete variable domain (other parts from reference TRBV11-3 and TRBJ1-1): EAGVVQSPRYKIIEKKQPVAFWCNPISGHNTLYWYLQNLGQGPELLIRYENEEAVDDSQLPKDRFSAERLKGVDSTLKIQPAELGDSAVYLCASSLDRNTEAFFGQGTRLTVV.

The gene calls are TRBV5-1 and TRBJ1-4, with 7 nucleotides matching TRBD1. This CDR3 comprises 16 residues. The V and J ends lost 4 bases and 3 bases, in that order; junction bases with no gene match: 9. Germline CDR1 and CDR2: SGHRS and YFSETQ. CDR3 residues: CASSPDRIGANEKLFF. CDR3 coding DNA: TGCGCCAGCAGCCCGGACAGGATTGGCGCTAATGAAAAACTGTTTTTT.

The rearrangement joins TRBV4-1 to TRBJ2-3, with TRBD1 matching over 9 bases. CDR1 and CDR2 from the germline V gene are MGHRA and YSYEKL. J gave up 3 bases and V 2 bases, and 15 bases lay outside the gene matches. This CDR3 has 19 residues. Here the CDR3 reads CASSQRPPIVTGGTDTQYF. The DNA of the CDR3 is TGCGCCAGCAGCCAAAGGCCCCCAATTGTGACAGGGGGAACAGATACGCAGTATTTT.

The rearrangement links TRBV6-5 to TRBJ1-2, with a weak D call TRBD1 (5 bases). V lost 6 bases, J lost 4 bases, and 12 bases lay in between. This CDR3 is built from 13 residues. Germline V lookup: CDR1 MNHEY, CDR2 SVGAGI. CDR3 region: CASRQQDLYGYTF. CDR3 DNA: TGTGCCAGCAGACAACAGGACCTCTATGGCTACACCTTC.

V usage is TRBV5-4 and J usage is TRBJ2-3; 14 bases line up with TRBD2. J was trimmed by 4 bases and V by 4 bases; bases with no gene match: 5. The CDR3 length is 16 residues. The germline V gene has CDR1 SGHNT and CDR2 YYREEE (reference sequence). Here the CDR3 DNA reads TGTGCCAGCAGCCCACTGACTAGCGGGGGGGCAGATACGCAGTATTTT. Its translation: CASSPLTSGGADTQYF. Based on the CDR3 plus reference TRBV5-4 and TRBJ2-3, the full variable domain is ETGVTQSPTHLIKTRGQQVTLRCSSQSGHNTVSWYQQALGQGPQFIFQYYREEENGRGNFPPRFSGLQFPNYSSELNVNALELDDSALYLCASSPLTSGGADTQYFGPGTRLTVL.

In this sample, this clone turned up once. The gene calls are TRBV30 and TRBJ1-2, with D perhaps matching TRBD1 (6 bases). Germline CDR1 and CDR2: GTSNPN and SVGIG (reference sequence). Trimming took 3 bases from V and 8 from J, leaving 19 bases between them. CDR3 size: 14 residues. The CDR3 here is CAWSTTGPFTGYTF. CDR3 bases: TGTGCCTGGAGCACGACAGGACCATTTACGGGCTACACCTTC.

This sequence joins TRBV11-2 and TRBJ2-7, with D unclear. The germline V and J ends were trimmed by 3 bases and 6 bases, with 9 bases remaining between them. The germline V gene has CDR1 SGHAT and CDR2 FQNNGV. The CDR3 covers 12 residues. CDR3 sequence (DNA): TGTGCCAGCAGCTTCTTATCGGTCGAGCAGTACTTC. Its protein is CASSFLSVEQYF.

The chain carries TRBV5-4 and TRBJ2-1; 8 nucleotides align to TRBD2. J lost 1 base, V lost 5 bases, and 5 bases had no gene match. Germline values: CDR1 SGHNT, CDR2 YYREEE (reference sequence). The CDR3 has 15 residues. The CDR3 DNA follows: TGTGCCAGCAGTCTAAGCGGGAGATCCTACAATGAGCAGTTCTTC. Translated: CASSLSGRSYNEQFF.

The chain has TRBV7-2 and TRBJ1-3; a possible D gene is TRBD1 (6 bases). The CDR3 extends over 15 amino acids. Germline V gene data show CDR1 as SGHTA and CDR2 as FQGNSA. Trimming pared 2 bases from V and 2 bases from J, leaving 10 bases between. This chain's CDR3 is CASSLSRDTGNTIYF. CDR3 in DNA: TGTGCCAGCAGCTTATCACGGGACACTGGAAACACCATATATTTT.

This chain uses TRBV4-1 with TRBJ2-7, with no clear D. Germline lookup yields CDR1 MGHRA and CDR2 YSYEKL. CDR3 length: 13 amino acids. V was shortened by 1 base and J by 1 base, with 5 bases between the two germline ends. CDR3: CASSQGASYEQYF. The DNA for the CDR3 is TGCGCCAGCAGCCAAGGGGCATCCTACGAGCAGTACTTC.

This clone occurred once. J is TRBJ2-5 and V is TRBV15, with 7 bases identical to TRBD2. Germline V gene data show CDR1 as LNHNV and CDR2 as YYDKDF (reference sequence). V lost 8 bases, J lost 5 bases, and 5 bases stayed unmatched. This CDR3 spans 12 amino acids. The CDR3 loop reads CATAGVGETQYF. The CDR3 DNA is TGTGCCACCGCGGGAGTAGGGGAGACCCAGTACTTC.

The chain employs TRBV5-1 and TRBJ2-3; 14 bases are a match to TRBD2. Per the germline V gene, CDR1 is SGHRS and CDR2 is YFSETQ. The CDR3 length is 17 residues. The J segment lost 0 bases and the V segment lost 3 bases, leaving 3 bases of the junction unmatched. The CDR3 DNA reads TGCGCCAGCAGCTCGGGACTAGCGGGGGCTAGCACAGATACGCAGTATTTT. Translation gives CASSSGLAGASTDTQYF.

The chain uses TRBV10-1 and TRBJ2-7; TRBD1 might be the D (5 bases). Germline V CDR1 and CDR2: WNHNN, SYGVQD (reference sequence). With 0 bases removed from V and 2 bases from J, the gap between germline ends came to 8 bases. The CDR3 extends over 14 amino acids. This chain's CDR3 is CASSESTDTYEQYF. Written as DNA, the CDR3 is TGCGCCAGCAGTGAGTCGACAGATACCTACGAGCAGTACTTC.

This chain connects TRBV28 to TRBJ1-2, with 11 bases matching TRBD1. Germline lookup yields CDR1 MDHEN and CDR2 SYDVKM. The CDR3 sequence is 15 residues long. The ends lost 4 bases at V and 5 bases at J; junction bases unmatched: 6. CDR3: CASSSGTGGYYGYTF. Here the CDR3 DNA reads TGTGCCAGCAGTTCAGGGACAGGGGGTTATTATGGCTACACCTTC.

This clone was counted once. This rearrangement joins TRBV18 to TRBJ2-7, with D possibly matching TRBD1 (6 bases). Germline CDR1 is KGHSH and CDR2 is LQKENI. V was cut by 6 bases and J by 0 bases, with 12 bases left in between. The CDR3 extends over 14 amino acids. This CDR3 reads CASSESDSSYEQYF. For the CDR3, the DNA is TGTGCCAGCTCGGAGTCGGACAGCTCCTACGAGCAGTACTTC.

Here the CDR3 reads CASSAGGRNSPLHF. As DNA, the CDR3 is TGTGCCAGTAGTGCGGGAGGCCGAAATTCACCCCTCCACTTT. The J gene is TRBJ1-6, the V gene TRBV19, with no clear D. This CDR3 spans 14 amino acids. V lost 5 bases and J 7 bases, leaving 12 bases between the germline ends. Germline V gene data show CDR1 as LNHDA and CDR2 as SQIVND (reference sequence). Using reference TRBV19 and TRBJ1-6 for the parts outside the CDR3, the full variable domain is DGGITQSPKYLFRKEGQNVTLSCEQNLNHDAMYWYRQDPGQGLRLIYYSQIVNDFQKGDIAEGYSVSREKKESFPLTVTSAQKNPTAFYLCASSAGGRNSPLHFGNGTRLTVT.

The chain links TRBV18 to TRBJ2-2, with 13 bases aligning to TRBD2. Trimming cost V 3 bases and J 4 bases; bases outside gene matches: 5. Per germline, CDR1 KGHSH and CDR2 LQKENI. The CDR3 length is 17 residues. CDR3 sequence: CASSPTGLAGATGELFF. The CDR3 coding sequence is TGTGCCAGCTCACCGACTGGACTAGCGGGAGCCACCGGGGAGCTGTTTTTT.

This clone was seen once. The chain combines TRBV29-1 with TRBJ1-5; 9 nucleotides match TRBD1. The CDR3 contains 14 residues. V lost 3 bases and J lost 3; bases outside the gene matches: 3. Looked up from germline, CDR1 is SQVTM and CDR2 is ANQGSEA. This CDR3 is CSVEDRGYNQPQHF. The CDR3 DNA reads TGCAGCGTTGAGGACAGGGGCTACAATCAGCCCCAGCATTTT.

Comments on this clone: This sample also contains other DNA sequences that code for the same CDR3. The chain uses TRBV5-1 and TRBJ1-6; 7 bases align to TRBD1. Trimming took 4 bases from V and 5 from J; bases not matched to a gene: 3. There are 14 residues in the CDR3. Germline CDR1 and CDR2: SGHRS and YFSETQ. CDR3 coding DNA: TGCGCCAGCAGCCTGGGACAGAATAATTCACCCCTCCACTTT. It encodes CASSLGQNNSPLHF.